Listed below are T cell receptor beta chains from one sample, sequenced in a study of blood T cell repertoires in COVID-19. The data were produced by immunoSEQ multiplex PCR, yet TCRdb's version contains in-frame clones alone and is incomplete. Here the sample spans some 150,000 clones, 87% being singletons. Sequences were obtained from peripheral blood. These receptors were obtained from a man aged 45-60 years with active COVID-19. CDR3s include the opening cysteine and the closing phenylalanine or tryptophan. The order of the fields is CDR3 protein, V gene, J gene, clone size, D gene. The D gene is left open where the match is weak. Clone size, where shown, is once, few, many, or a class for clones that have expanded.

CASSPLGQGDRHEQYF	TRBV4-2	TRBJ2-7	.	TRBD1
CASSLDGTGVSQPQHF	TRBV5-5	TRBJ1-5	once	.
CASKTSHGGYEQYF	TRBV6-5	TRBJ2-7	.	TRBD2
CASSLSGGTGELFF	TRBV3-1/TRBV3-2	TRBJ2-2	.	TRBD2
CALPGGPITGELFF	TRBV3-1/TRBV3-2	TRBJ2-2	.	.
CSVEGDMDNEQFF	TRBV29-1	TRBJ2-1	.	.
CASSLRGPGVTTWRDGTDTQYF	TRBV7-3	TRBJ2-3	.	.
CASTQGFGTEAFF	TRBV7-9	TRBJ1-1	.	.
CASSLNGGGRTDTQYF	TRBV7-2	TRBJ2-3	.	TRBD2
CASSIEVVYGYTF	TRBV18	TRBJ1-2	.	.
CASSPGLRDSNEQFF	TRBV5-1	TRBJ2-1	.	TRBD2
CASSEWGPGDTGELFF	TRBV2	TRBJ2-2	.	.
CASSRTANTGELFF	TRBV18	TRBJ2-2	.	.
CASSQEKRTGGTIYF	TRBV4-2	TRBJ1-3	.	TRBD1
CASSLLWAGGFTDTQYF	TRBV7-9	TRBJ2-3	many	TRBD2
CASSLAAGAQALNEQFF	TRBV5-4	TRBJ2-1	.	TRBD2